This TCR beta chain stems from a study of blood T cell repertoires in COVID-19. Method: immunoSEQ multiplex PCR; TCRdb's copy keeps in-frame clones and lacks some. The data hold 120,000 or so clones, with around 83% observed a single time. This study enrolled people aged 18 to 89 from approximately 24 US geographic areas. Germline V lookup: CDR1 LNHDA, CDR2 SQIVND (reference sequence). There are 16 residues in the CDR3. The V gene end was trimmed by 3 bases and the J gene end by 10 bases; junction bases not matched to a gene: 14. This sequence was found in a woman aged 25-40 years who had recovered from COVID-19. The V and J genes are TRBV19 and TRBJ2-1; 8 positions agree with TRBD2. Input material: PBMCs or T cells enriched from blood (not recorded which). CDR3: CASSIWASGPAREQFF. In DNA, the CDR3 is TGTGCCAGTAGTATTTGGGCTAGCGGGCCCGCGAGAGAGCAGTTCTTC.